This TCR beta chain was captured by sequencing in a study of persistence of HIV-infected CD4 T cells. To note about this clone: Its antigen is undetermined.

Germline values: CDR1 MNHEY, CDR2 SVGAGI. The germline V and J ends were trimmed by 6 bases and 7 bases, with 15 bases remaining between them. The CDR3 runs 13 residues. An overlapping HIV-1 Gag peptide pool stimulated these cells at about 1 ug/peptide/mL. Sorting of responding CD4+ T cells relied on upregulated CD40 ligand together with CD69. This was the immunoSEQ version 4 assay in survey mode. Template was genomic DNA at 8 to 10 ng/uL, with up to 1 ug used per sample. Libraries were prepared by immunoSEQ multiplex PCR; TCRdb keeps only in-frame clonotypes and omits some of them. The table records about 25,000 clones, roughly 70% of them present only once.

This receptor was taken from an adult man with HIV who was CMV-seropositive. The specimen comprised CD4+ T cells sorted from PBMCs after roughly 18-hour stimulation, sampled from a patient who received antiretroviral therapy. The rearrangement uses TRBV6-5 and TRBJ2-5; tentative D call: TRBD2 (6 bases). The CDR3 nucleotides are TGTGCCAGCAGATCAGGAGGGGATGCGACCCAGTACTTC. Its translation: CASRSGGDATQYF.